Listed below are T cell receptor beta chains from one sample, sequenced in a study of identical twins. TCRdb reprocessed the 5' RACE reads via MiXCR and lists one record per CDR3 protein. The sample shows 510,000 or so distinct CDR3 sequences, about 15% of them seen only once. This sample was shared with a second study, whose subject was yellow fever vaccine responses in identical twins.

The sample comprised CD4+ T cells sorted from blood. These receptors all come from a woman aged 18-29 years in good health. Both conserved end residues are part of each CDR3. D genes are given only for firm matches. Rows give clone size only sometimes, using once, few, many, or a class for an expanded clone.

CDR3 length	V gene	J gene	D gene	clone size	CDR3 protein	CDR3 DNA
12	TRBV12-3/TRBV12-4	TRBJ1-2	-	few	CASSLMNYGYTF	TGTGCCAGCAGTTTGATGAACTATGGCTACACCTTC
14	TRBV12-3/TRBV12-4	TRBJ1-5	-	-	CASSYGQIRQPQHF	TGTGCCAGCAGCTACGGACAGATTCGTCAGCCCCAGCATTTT
14	TRBV10-2	TRBJ2-7	TRBD2	few	CASRATSGSYEQYF	TGCGCCAGCAGGGCGACTAGCGGATCCTACGAGCAGTACTTC
10	TRBV2	TRBJ2-5	-	-	CASVQETQYF	TGTGCCAGCGTACAAGAGACCCAGTACTTC
17	TRBV28	TRBJ2-1	TRBD2	many	CASSELVGSGGYNEQFF	TGTGCCAGCAGTGAACTCGTTGGGAGCGGGGGGTACAATGAGCAGTTCTTC
18	TRBV12-3/TRBV12-4	TRBJ2-2	TRBD1	few	CASSRGQGAKRGTGELFF	TGTGCCAGCAGTCGGGGACAGGGGGCGAAGAGAGGGACCGGGGAGCTGTTTTTT
16	TRBV7-6	TRBJ2-1	-	few	CASSPQAGGINNEQFF	TGTGCCAGCAGCCCCCAGGCTGGGGGGATAAACAATGAGCAGTTCTTC
15	TRBV5-5	TRBJ2-2	-	-	CASNYFGQHIGELFF	TGTGCCAGCAACTATTTCGGACAACACATCGGGGAGCTGTTTTTT
17	TRBV3-1	TRBJ2-1	TRBD2	few	CASSPGTSGRRSNEQFF	TGTGCCAGCAGCCCTGGGACTAGCGGGAGAAGGAGCAATGAGCAGTTCTTC
12	TRBV20-1	TRBJ2-1	-	few	CSARDLLGEQFF	TGCAGTGCTAGAGATCTGTTGGGTGAGCAGTTCTTC
14	TRBV18	TRBJ1-4	-	few	CASSPVSTSEKLFF	TGTGCCAGCTCACCCGTCAGTACTTCTGAAAAACTGTTTTTT
14	TRBV4-1	TRBJ2-5	-	-	CASSPQTYQETQYF	TGCGCCAGCAGCCCCCAAACGTACCAAGAGACCCAGTACTTC
15	TRBV9	TRBJ2-1	TRBD2	-	CASSASGSFYNEQFF	TGTGCCAGCAGCGCTAGCGGGAGTTTCTACAATGAGCAGTTCTTC
15	TRBV18	TRBJ2-1	-	few	CASSPPQPSYNEQFF	TGTGCCAGCTCACCACCGCAGCCTTCCTACAATGAGCAGTTCTTC
16	TRBV20-1	TRBJ2-5	TRBD2	few	CSARDPGLAGGETQYF	TGCAGTGCTAGAGACCCGGGACTAGCGGGAGGAGAGACCCAGTACTTC
16	TRBV19	TRBJ2-5	-	-	CASQMGGSGSQETQYF	TGTGCCAGTCAGATGGGTGGTTCGGGGAGCCAAGAGACCCAGTACTTC
15	TRBV5-1	TRBJ2-5	-	-	CASSLAKGPVETQYF	TGCGCCAGCAGCTTGGCCAAGGGGCCGGTGGAGACCCAGTACTTC
15	TRBV12-3/TRBV12-4	TRBJ2-6	-	-	CASSLWASGANVLTF	TGTGCCAGCAGTTTATGGGCCTCTGGGGCCAACGTCCTGACTTTC
15	TRBV20-1	TRBJ2-4	-	few	CSASLPDLAKNIQYF	TGCAGTGCTAGTCTACCAGATTTAGCCAAAAACATTCAGTACTTC
14	TRBV18	TRBJ1-4	-	few	CASSPRSSNEKLFF	TGTGCCAGCTCACCGCGCAGTTCTAATGAAAAACTGTTTTTT
14	TRBV12-3/TRBV12-4	TRBJ2-5	-	-	CASSVRGFSETQYF	TGTGCCAGCAGTGTCAGGGGTTTCTCAGAGACCCAGTACTTC
16	TRBV5-1	TRBJ2-1	-	-	CASSPNLGESHNEQFF	TGCGCCAGCAGCCCCAACCTAGGGGAGTCCCACAATGAGCAATTCTTC
16	TRBV5-6	TRBJ2-2	TRBD1	few	CASSIDRVWGTGELFF	TGTGCCAGCAGCATAGACAGGGTATGGGGCACCGGGGAGCTGTTTTTT
18	TRBV2	TRBJ2-7	TRBD2	-	CAISEGLAEERITYEQYF	TGTGCCATCAGTGAGGGACTAGCGGAGGAAAGAATAACCTACGAGCAGTACTTC
14	TRBV7-2	TRBJ2-5	TRBD2	many	CASSPLAGGGTQYF	TGTGCCAGCAGCCCCCTAGCGGGGGGGGGGACCCAGTACTTC
17	TRBV18	TRBJ2-3	TRBD2	-	CASSLRTSGIAKDTQYF	TGTGCCAGCTCACTTCGGACTAGCGGAATTGCAAAGGATACGCAGTATTTT
17	TRBV3-1	TRBJ2-3	-	-	CASSQEPYGSSTDTQYF	TGTGCCAGCAGCCAAGAACCATACGGCTCTAGCACAGATACGCAGTATTTT
14	TRBV2	TRBJ1-5	TRBD1	-	CASSPTGGDQPQHF	TGTGCCAGCAGCCCCACAGGGGGAGATCAGCCCCAGCATTTT
16	TRBV5-4	TRBJ2-5	-	few	CASSGMAVADQETQYF	TGTGCCAGCAGCGGAATGGCCGTGGCGGACCAAGAGACCCAGTACTTC
14	TRBV20-1	TRBJ2-7	-	-	CSAATAGSSYEQYF	TGCAGTGCTGCCACCGCCGGGAGTTCATACGAGCAGTACTTC
14	TRBV29-1	TRBJ2-1	TRBD2	few	CSVETSGRPNEQFF	TGCAGCGTTGAGACTAGCGGGAGACCCAATGAGCAGTTCTTC
17	TRBV7-7	TRBJ1-6	TRBD1	-	CASSLASGTGNNSPLHF	TGTGCCAGCAGCTTAGCCTCCGGGACAGGGAATAATTCACCCCTCCACTTT
17	TRBV7-8	TRBJ2-5	TRBD2	-	CASSPTPGAGGHETQYF	TGTGCCAGCAGCCCCACCCCTGGGGCGGGAGGGCACGAGACCCAGTACTTC
15	TRBV7-2	TRBJ2-1	-	few	CASSLALVVRNEQFF	TGTGCCAGCAGCTTAGCGCTTGTGGTTAGGAATGAGCAGTTCTTC
14	TRBV7-9	TRBJ2-7	-	-	CASSSHGQSYEQYF	TGTGCCAGCAGCTCCCATGGACAGAGCTACGAGCAGTACTTC
13	TRBV12-3/TRBV12-4	TRBJ2-7	-	few	CASSRPPRYEQYF	TGTGCCAGCAGTAGGCCCCCAAGGTACGAGCAGTACTTC
12	TRBV14	TRBJ1-2	-	few	CASRGWEYGYTF	TGTGCCAGCAGGGGATGGGAGTATGGCTACACCTTC
14	TRBV5-5	TRBJ2-6	-	few	CASSLLTGANVLTF	TGTGCCAGCAGCTTGCTTACCGGGGCCAACGTCCTGACTTTC
15	TRBV4-1	TRBJ2-2	-	-	CASSKDGTHTGELFF	TGCGCCAGCAGCAAAGACGGGACACACACCGGGGAGCTGTTTTTT
17	TRBV6-1	TRBJ2-1	TRBD2	few	CASRPTSGGASYNEQFF	TGTGCCAGCAGACCCACTAGCGGGGGGGCCTCCTACAATGAGCAGTTCTTC
13	TRBV5-1	TRBJ2-3	-	many	CATLDSSTDTQYF	TGCGCCACCCTAGACAGCTCCACAGATACGCAGTATTTT
20	TRBV7-6	TRBJ1-6	TRBD1	few	CASSLVFTGLRDRGNSPLHF	TGTGCCAGCAGCTTAGTATTTACGGGGCTTCGGGACAGGGGCAATTCACCCCTCCACTTT
14	TRBV7-9	TRBJ2-7	-	-	CASSFLGNSYEQYF	TGTGCCAGCAGCTTCCTGGGCAACTCCTACGAGCAGTACTTC
14	TRBV14	TRBJ1-2	-	-	CASSQVGSGFGYTF	TGTGCCAGCAGCCAAGTGGGTTCAGGGTTTGGCTACACCTTC
15	TRBV18	TRBJ2-5	-	-	CASSRNQERQETQYF	TGTGCCAGCTCACGGAATCAGGAGCGCCAAGAGACCCAGTACTTC
14	TRBV2	TRBJ2-1	TRBD2	few	CASSTGTSVGEQFF	TGTGCCAGCAGCACCGGGACTAGCGTGGGTGAGCAGTTCTTC
18	TRBV5-1	TRBJ2-5	TRBD1	-	CASSLILWTGSEQETQYF	TGCGCCAGCAGCTTGATTCTTTGGACAGGGAGCGAACAAGAGACCCAGTACTTC
17	TRBV5-1	TRBJ2-2	TRBD1	-	CASSLPNRGPGTGELFF	TGCGCCAGCAGCTTGCCGAACAGGGGGCCTGGCACCGGGGAGCTGTTTTTT
17	TRBV12-3/TRBV12-4	TRBJ2-3	-	-	CASSLLPAGRISDTQYF	TGTGCCAGCAGTTTATTACCAGCTGGCAGGATCAGCGATACGCAGTATTTT